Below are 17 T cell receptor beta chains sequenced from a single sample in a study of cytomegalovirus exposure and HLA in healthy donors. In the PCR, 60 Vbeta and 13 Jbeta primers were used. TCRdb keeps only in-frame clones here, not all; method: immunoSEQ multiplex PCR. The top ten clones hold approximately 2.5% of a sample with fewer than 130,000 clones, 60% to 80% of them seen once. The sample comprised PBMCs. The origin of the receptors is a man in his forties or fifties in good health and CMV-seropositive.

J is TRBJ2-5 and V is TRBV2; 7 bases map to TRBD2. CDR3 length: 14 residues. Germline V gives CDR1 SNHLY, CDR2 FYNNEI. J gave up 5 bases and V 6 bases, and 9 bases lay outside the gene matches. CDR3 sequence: CASSASGGMETQYF. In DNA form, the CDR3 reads TGTGCCAGCAGCGCCTCGGGGGGTATGGAGACCCAGTACTTC.

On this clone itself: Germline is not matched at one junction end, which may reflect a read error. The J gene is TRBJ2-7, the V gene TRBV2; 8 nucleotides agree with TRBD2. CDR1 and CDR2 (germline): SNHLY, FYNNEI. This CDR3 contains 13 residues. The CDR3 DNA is TGTGCCAGCAGCGGGGGGGCCCTCTACCAGCAGTACTTC. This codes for CASSGGALYQQYF. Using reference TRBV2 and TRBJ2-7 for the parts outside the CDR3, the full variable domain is EPEVTQTPSHQVTQMGQEVILRCVPISNHLYFYWYRQILGQKVEFLVSFYNNEISEKSEIFDDQFSVERPDGSNFTLKIRSTKLEDSAMYFCASSGGALYQQYFGPGTRLTVT.

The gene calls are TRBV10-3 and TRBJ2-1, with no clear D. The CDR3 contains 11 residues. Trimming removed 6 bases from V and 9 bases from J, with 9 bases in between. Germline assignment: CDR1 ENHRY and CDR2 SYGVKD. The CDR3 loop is CAIRAAVEQFF. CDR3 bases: TGTGCCATCAGGGCTGCCGTTGAGCAGTTCTTC.

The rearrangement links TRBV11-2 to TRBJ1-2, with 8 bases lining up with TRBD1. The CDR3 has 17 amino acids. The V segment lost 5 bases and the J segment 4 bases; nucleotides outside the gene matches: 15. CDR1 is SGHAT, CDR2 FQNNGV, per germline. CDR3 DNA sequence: TGTGCCAGCAGCCCGCGGCCTACACAGGGGGACCCCTATGGCTACACCTTC. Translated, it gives CASSPRPTQGDPYGYTF.

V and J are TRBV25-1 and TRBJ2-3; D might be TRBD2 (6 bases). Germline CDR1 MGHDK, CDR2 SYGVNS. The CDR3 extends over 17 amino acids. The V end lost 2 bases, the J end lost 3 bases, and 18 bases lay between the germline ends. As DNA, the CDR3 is TGTGCCAGCAGTGAAGCGGTGGAGGGAAGGTTGACAGATACGCAGTATTTT. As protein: CASSEAVEGRLTDTQYF.

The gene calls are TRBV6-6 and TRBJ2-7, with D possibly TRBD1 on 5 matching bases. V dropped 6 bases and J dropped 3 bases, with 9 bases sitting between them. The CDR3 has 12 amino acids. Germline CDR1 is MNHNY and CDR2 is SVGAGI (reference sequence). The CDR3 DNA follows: TGTGCCAGCAGCCGACAGTTCTACGAGCAGTACTTC. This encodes CASSRQFYEQYF.

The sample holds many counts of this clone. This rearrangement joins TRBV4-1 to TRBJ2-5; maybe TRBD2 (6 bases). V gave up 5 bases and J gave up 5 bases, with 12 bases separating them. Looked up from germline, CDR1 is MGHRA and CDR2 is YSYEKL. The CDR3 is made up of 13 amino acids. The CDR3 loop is CASSSRERETQYF. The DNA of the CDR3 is TGCGCCAGCAGCTCCCGGGAGCGGGAGACCCAGTACTTC.

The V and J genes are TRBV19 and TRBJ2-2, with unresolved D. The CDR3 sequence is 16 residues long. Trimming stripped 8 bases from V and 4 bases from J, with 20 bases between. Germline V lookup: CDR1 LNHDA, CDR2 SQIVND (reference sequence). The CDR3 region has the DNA TGTGCCAGTGGAGTCACCGCCGGCCTTTTCACCGGGGAGCTGTTTTTT. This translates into CASGVTAGLFTGELFF.

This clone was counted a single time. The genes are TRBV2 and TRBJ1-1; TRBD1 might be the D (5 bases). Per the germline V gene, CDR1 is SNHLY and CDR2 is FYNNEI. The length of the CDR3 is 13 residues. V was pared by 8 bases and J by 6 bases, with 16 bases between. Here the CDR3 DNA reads TGTGCCAGCTACGACGGGGGGAAACCTGAAGCTTTCTTT. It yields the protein CASYDGGKPEAFF.

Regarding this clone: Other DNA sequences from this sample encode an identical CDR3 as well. DNA of the CDR3: TGCGCCAGCAGCACGGGGACTAGCGGTCAAGAGACCCAGTACTTC. It specifies CASSTGTSGQETQYF. J is TRBJ2-5 and V is TRBV4-1; 11 bases fit TRBD2. This CDR3 spans 15 amino acids. The germline CDR1 and CDR2 sequences are MGHRA and YSYEKL. J was trimmed by 2 bases and V by 5 bases; bases with no gene match: 4.

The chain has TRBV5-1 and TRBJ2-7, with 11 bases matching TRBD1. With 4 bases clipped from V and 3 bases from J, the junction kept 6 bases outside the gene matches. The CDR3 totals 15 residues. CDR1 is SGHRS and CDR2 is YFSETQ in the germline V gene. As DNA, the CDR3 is TGCGCCAGCAGCAGAGGGGACAGGGGGAACTACGAGCAGTACTTC. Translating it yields CASSRGDRGNYEQYF.

In DNA form, the CDR3 reads TGCGCCAGCAGCCCCCAAGCGGGAGGGCAGTACTTC. It yields the protein CASSPQAGGQYF. The chain couples TRBV4-1 to TRBJ2-7; TRBD2 matches at 9 bases. Germline CDR1 reads MGHRA; CDR2 reads YSYEKL. J gave up 9 bases and V 4 bases, and 4 bases lay outside the gene matches. The CDR3 length is 12 residues.

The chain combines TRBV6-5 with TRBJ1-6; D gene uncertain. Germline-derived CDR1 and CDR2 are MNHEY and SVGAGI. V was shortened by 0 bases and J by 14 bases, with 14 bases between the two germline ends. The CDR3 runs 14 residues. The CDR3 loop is CASSYSGQYSALHF. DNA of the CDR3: TGTGCCAGCAGTTACTCTGGGCAATACTCGGCCCTCCACTTT.

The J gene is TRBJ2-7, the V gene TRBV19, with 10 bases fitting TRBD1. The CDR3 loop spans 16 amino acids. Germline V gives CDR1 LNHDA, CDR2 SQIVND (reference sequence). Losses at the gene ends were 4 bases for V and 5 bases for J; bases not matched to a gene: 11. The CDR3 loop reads CASSKREGQGTHEQYF. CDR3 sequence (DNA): TGTGCCAGTAGTAAAAGAGAGGGACAGGGGACCCACGAGCAGTACTTC.

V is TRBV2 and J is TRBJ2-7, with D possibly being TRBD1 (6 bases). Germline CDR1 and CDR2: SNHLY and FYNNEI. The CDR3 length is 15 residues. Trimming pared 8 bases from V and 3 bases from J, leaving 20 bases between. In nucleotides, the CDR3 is TGTGCCAGCGCTGGGTGGGGGCAGTTTTACTACGAGCAGTACTTC. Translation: CASAGWGQFYYEQYF.

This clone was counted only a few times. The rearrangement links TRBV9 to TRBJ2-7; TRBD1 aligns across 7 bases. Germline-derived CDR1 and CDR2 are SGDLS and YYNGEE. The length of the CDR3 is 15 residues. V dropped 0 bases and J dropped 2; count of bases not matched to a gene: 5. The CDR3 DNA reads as TGTGCCAGCAGCGTAGGATGGGACAGAGCCTACGAGCAGTACTTC. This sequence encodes CASSVGWDRAYEQYF.

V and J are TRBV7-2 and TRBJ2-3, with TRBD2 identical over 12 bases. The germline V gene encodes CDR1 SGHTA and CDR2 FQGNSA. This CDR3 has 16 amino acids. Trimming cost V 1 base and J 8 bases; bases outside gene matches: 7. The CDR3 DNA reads TGTGCCAGCAGCTTAGTTCTAGCGGGGGGGCAGGCTACGCAGTATTTT. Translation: CASSLVLAGGQATQYF.